Shown below are 5 T cell receptor beta chains from a single sample sequenced in a study of STAT5B mutations in CD4+ large granular lymphocyte leukemia. Generated by immunoSEQ multiplex PCR, the TCRdb table keeps only in-frame clones and is missing some. The data show 23,000 or so clones, around three quarters seen once. Sample: CD4+ T cells from blood buffy coats. Every receptor here comes from a human donor in good health.

This chain joins TRBV5-4 and TRBJ2-5; D tentatively reads TRBD1 or TRBD2 (5 bases each). CDR1 and CDR2 from the germline V gene are SGHNT and YYREEE (reference sequence). V shed 0 bases and J shed 2 bases, with 8 bases lying between them. The CDR3 has 14 amino acids. The CDR3 nucleotides read TGTGCCAGCAGCTTGGGGGGGAGACAAGAGACCCAGTACTTC. Protein product: CASSLGGRQETQYF.

This clone has just a few counts. The J gene is TRBJ1-3, the V gene TRBV6-5; 8 nucleotides line up with TRBD1. The V and J ends lost 7 bases and 0 bases, in that order; junction bases with no gene match: 2. Germline assignment: CDR1 MNHEY and CDR2 SVGAGI. The CDR3 covers 14 residues. This CDR3 is CASKTGGSGNTIYF. CDR3 bases: TGTGCCAGCAAAACAGGGGGCTCTGGAAACACCATATATTTT.

V is TRBV10-2 and J is TRBJ1-1; a possible D gene is TRBD1 (5 bases). Germline-derived CDR1 and CDR2 are WSHSY and SAAADI. This CDR3 region has 17 residues. Trimming left V 3 bases short and J 0 bases short, with 17 bases between. The CDR3 region is CASSEASGERMNTEAFF. The DNA for the CDR3 is TGCGCCAGCAGTGAAGCTTCGGGGGAGAGAATGAACACTGAAGCTTTCTTT.

CDR3 in amino acids: CASSQQADTQYF. CDR3 in DNA: TGCGCCAGCAGCCAACAGGCAGATACGCAGTATTTT. The chain is built from TRBV4-1 and TRBJ2-3; D remains unclear. Germline CDR1 MGHRA, CDR2 YSYEKL. V gave up 2 bases and J gave up 4 bases, with 4 bases separating them. This CDR3 spans 12 amino acids.

The J gene is TRBJ2-2, the V gene TRBV27, with D unresolved. With 0 bases removed from V and 6 bases from J, the gap between germline ends came to 14 bases. The germline V gene encodes CDR1 MNHEY and CDR2 SMNVEV (reference sequence). The CDR3 consists of 16 residues. The CDR3 spells CASSLSKGVGAGELFF. CDR3 DNA sequence: TGTGCCAGCAGTTTATCAAAAGGAGTCGGCGCCGGGGAGCTGTTTTTT.